One and the same sample provided the 5 T cell receptor beta chains below, sequenced in a study of blood T cell repertoires in COVID-19. TCRdb keeps only in-frame clones here, not all; method: immunoSEQ multiplex PCR. Here the sample spans hundreds of thousands of clones, approximately 88% being singletons. The sequenced material came from peripheral blood. The source is a woman aged 50 to 60 with COVID-19, enrolled during active disease.

This chain links TRBV2 with TRBJ2-7; D is uncertain. V was pared by 6 bases and J by 0 bases, with 15 bases between. Germline CDR1 and CDR2: SNHLY and FYNNEI. The CDR3 is made up of 15 amino acids. CDR3 region: CASSQEGGSSYEQYF. The CDR3 nucleotides are TGTGCCAGCAGCCAAGAAGGCGGCAGCTCCTACGAGCAGTACTTC.

The rearrangement links TRBV11-3 to TRBJ2-7, with D perhaps matching TRBD2 (6 bases). V gave up 2 bases and J gave up 2 bases, with 13 bases separating them. Looked up from germline, CDR1 is SGHNT and CDR2 is YENEEA. The CDR3 consists of 15 residues. CDR3 in DNA: TGTGCCAGCAGCTTAACGGGACTCCAAGCCTACGAGCAGTACTTC. Protein product: CASSLTGLQAYEQYF.

This clone was detected once. The V and J genes are TRBV9 and TRBJ2-3, with D unresolved. V was clipped by 4 bases and J by 0 bases, with 3 bases between them. The CDR3 is 12 residues long. The germline gives CDR1 SGDLS, CDR2 YYNGEE. The CDR3 region is CASSPSTDTQYF. CDR3 in DNA: TGTGCCAGCAGCCCTAGCACAGATACGCAGTATTTT.

This clone was seen just once. This rearrangement joins TRBV4-2 to TRBJ2-7; 8 bases are shared with TRBD1. The CDR3 contains 15 residues. The germline CDR1 and CDR2 sequences are LGHNA and YNFKEQ. The ends lost 4 bases at V and 3 bases at J; junction bases unmatched: 8. CDR3 sequence (DNA): TGTGCCAGCAGCCCCTCAGGGGGCGAATTCTACGAGCAGTACTTC. Amino acid sequence: CASSPSGGEFYEQYF.

This clone was observed a few times. The J gene is TRBJ1-6, the V gene TRBV12-3 or TRBV12-4; D may be TRBD1 (6 bases). The V gene lost 5 bases and the J gene lost 7 bases, with 9 bases spanning the gap. The CDR3 runs 13 residues. CDR3 region: CASSGQWNSPLHF. DNA for the CDR3: TGTGCCAGCAGTGGACAGTGGAATTCACCCCTCCACTTT.